These 13 T cell receptor beta chains were sequenced from one sample in a study of blood T cell repertoires in COVID-19. Produced via immunoSEQ multiplex PCR; TCRdb's table is partial and in-frame only. The sample includes fewer than 200,000 clones, 76% seen only once; the top ten take 3% to 4.5%. The sample taken for sequencing was peripheral blood. These receptors were taken from a woman aged 80 or over with acute or convalescent COVID-19.

This clone was picked up one time. The CDR3 reads CASSQGVSSSVYNEQFF. CDR3 in DNA: TGCGCCAGCAGCCAAGGCGTCAGTTCTAGCGTCTACAATGAGCAGTTCTTC. The V and J genes are TRBV4-3 and TRBJ2-1; a weak D match, TRBD2 (6 bases). With 1 base removed from V and 3 bases from J, the gap between germline ends came to 16 bases. Germline CDR1 is LGHNA and CDR2 is YSLEER. The CDR3 spans 17 residues.

This clone was counted once. This sequence joins TRBV2 and TRBJ1-5; D perhaps matches TRBD1 (5 bases). Per the germline V gene, CDR1 is SNHLY and CDR2 is FYNNEI. The V gene lost 1 base and the J gene lost 2 bases, with 6 bases spanning the gap. The CDR3 consists of 14 residues. The CDR3 is CASSEEGGNQPQHF. DNA for the CDR3: TGTGCCAGCAGTGAAGAAGGGGGCAATCAGCCCCAGCATTTT.

J is TRBJ1-1 and V is TRBV5-6; 9 bases are shared with TRBD1. Germline V gene data show CDR1 as SGHDT and CDR2 as YYEEEE. The CDR3 runs to 16 residues. With 4 bases clipped from V and 8 bases from J, the junction kept 15 bases outside the gene matches. This CDR3 reads CASSRTDRGPSGEAFF. DNA of the CDR3: TGTGCCAGCAGCAGGACGGACAGGGGACCTTCTGGGGAAGCTTTCTTT.

The chain carries TRBV2 and TRBJ1-1; D gene uncertain. CDR1 and CDR2 (germline): SNHLY, FYNNEI. The CDR3 has 13 amino acids. Trimming cost V 5 bases and J 1 base, with 8 bases left between them. The CDR3 sequence: CASSWETNTEAFF. CDR3 nucleotides: TGTGCCAGCAGTTGGGAGACGAACACTGAAGCTTTCTTT.

The V call is TRBV10-2, the J call TRBJ2-7, with TRBD1 as a possible D gene (6 bases). Trimming pared 2 bases from V and 1 base from J, leaving 6 bases between. Germline lookup yields CDR1 WSHSY and CDR2 SAAADI. There are 13 residues in the CDR3. CDR3 protein: CASSEQGSYEQYF. As DNA, the CDR3 is TGCGCCAGCAGTGAGCAGGGGTCCTACGAGCAGTACTTC.

The chain employs TRBV18 and TRBJ2-7; TRBD1 is a possible D gene (6 bases). Germline assignment: CDR1 KGHSH and CDR2 LQKENI. The CDR3 is 15 amino acids. V was pared by 3 bases and J by 0 bases, with 12 bases between. This chain's CDR3 is CASSPGQTSSYEQYF. Written as DNA, the CDR3 is TGTGCCAGCTCACCTGGACAGACGAGCTCCTACGAGCAGTACTTC.

The V and J genes are TRBV12-3 or TRBV12-4 and TRBJ1-4, with D maybe TRBD1 (5 bases). The CDR3 is 11 amino acids. V was pared by 7 bases and J by 8 bases, with 8 bases between. The CDR3, as DNA: TGTGCCAGCACCGGGGGAGAAAAACTGTTTTTT. Translated, it gives CASTGGEKLFF.

V gene TRBV6-4 combines with J gene TRBJ1-2; 9 bases map to TRBD1. Germline V gene lookup returns CDR1 MRHNA and CDR2 SNTAGT. The CDR3 length is 13 residues. Trimming at V came to 6 bases and at J to 8 bases, leaving 7 bases not matched to a gene. The CDR3 here is CASRKGQGGGYTF. The CDR3 DNA is TGTGCCAGCAGGAAGGGACAGGGTGGAGGCTACACCTTC.

The chain employs TRBV7-6 and TRBJ2-3, with 8 bases that match TRBD2. The germline V gene has CDR1 SGHVS and CDR2 FNYEAQ. The CDR3 runs to 16 residues. V lost 1 base and J lost 2; bases outside the gene matches: 5. The chain's CDR3 is CASSLGVAGSTDTQYF. The CDR3 DNA sequence: TGTGCCAGCAGCTTAGGGGTAGCGGGATCCACAGATACGCAGTATTTT.

DNA of the CDR3: TGCGCCAGCAGCCACAAAGAGACAGGGGAGAACACTGAAGCTTTCTTT. Amino acids: CASSHKETGENTEAFF. The genes are TRBV4-3 and TRBJ1-1; TRBD1 matches 8 bases. The CDR3 is made up of 16 amino acids. V was clipped by 3 bases and J by 1 base; unmatched bases: 7. CDR1 and CDR2 (germline): LGHNA, YSLEER.

The chain links TRBV14 to TRBJ2-7, with a tentative D call TRBD1 (6 bases). Germline V gives CDR1 SGHDN, CDR2 FVKESK. The CDR3 spans 18 residues. Trimming pared 3 bases from V and 3 bases from J, leaving 24 bases between. This chain's CDR3 is CASSHHQSKTGLIYEQYF. DNA of the CDR3: TGTGCCAGCAGCCACCATCAAAGCAAGACAGGATTGATCTACGAGCAGTACTTC.

This chain uses TRBV19 with TRBJ2-3; 9 bases match TRBD2. Germline loops: CDR1 LNHDA, CDR2 SQIVND (reference sequence). Unmatched junction bases numbered 3, after V lost 5 bases and J lost 3 bases. CDR3 size: 14 residues. CDR3 nucleotides: TGTGCCAGTAGTCTCGGACTAGCGACAGATACGCAGTATTTT. Protein sequence: CASSLGLATDTQYF. Together with reference TRBV19 and TRBJ2-3, the CDR3 gives the full variable domain: DGGITQSPKYLFRKEGQNVTLSCEQNLNHDAMYWYRQDPGQGLRLIYYSQIVNDFQKGDIAEGYSVSREKKESFPLTVTSAQKNPTAFYLCASSLGLATDTQYFGPGTRLTVL.

This clone came up a few times. The chain joins TRBV13 to TRBJ1-1, with D unclear. Looked up from germline, CDR1 is PRHDT and CDR2 is FYEKMQ (reference sequence). This CDR3 region has 16 residues. V gave up 0 bases and J gave up 0 bases, with 11 bases separating them. The CDR3 bases are TGTGCCAGCAGCTTAGGGCGGAGCCGGCTGAACACTGAAGCTTTCTTT. This sequence encodes CASSLGRSRLNTEAFF.